The rows below give T cell receptor beta chains drawn from one sample of a study of blood T cell repertoires in COVID-19. Sequencing was performed with immunoSEQ multiplex PCR; in TCRdb, only in-frame clones are kept and a portion is missing. Of about 220,000 clones listed, 83% are singletons. Sample: PBMCs or T cells enriched from blood (not recorded which). These receptor sequences come from a woman aged 45-59 years who had been exposed to COVID-19. Both conserved end residues are part of each CDR3. Fields, in order: clone size, V gene, D gene, J gene, CDR3 protein, CDR3 DNA. The D gene is left open where the match is weak. Some rows have no size entry. The others give once, few or many, or a class for an expanded clone.

>once|TRBV7-9|-|TRBJ2-3
CASSLLRGSRTDTQYF
TGTGCCAGCAGCTTACTTAGGGGGTCAAGGACAGATACGCAGTATTTT
>-|TRBV5-1|-|TRBJ1-1
CASSPLIRAGNTEAFF
TGCGCCAGCAGCCCCCTGATTCGAGCGGGTAACACTGAAGCTTTCTTT
>-|TRBV4-3|-|TRBJ2-6
CASSRDSPPSGANVLTF
TGCGCCAGCAGCCGCGACAGCCCACCTTCTGGGGCCAACGTCCTGACTTTC
>-|TRBV18|-|TRBJ1-1
CASSPEANTEAFF
TGTGCCAGCTCACCGGAGGCGAACACTGAAGCTTTCTTT
>-|TRBV3-1/TRBV3-2|TRBD1|TRBJ1-2
CASSPGGVGGYTF
TGTGCCAGCAGCCCAGGGGGCGTCGGTGGCTACACCTTC
>once|TRBV5-4|-|TRBJ1-1
CASSQNGLTEAFF
TGTGCCAGCAGCCAGAATGGGCTCACTGAAGCTTTCTTT
>-|TRBV9|-|TRBJ1-2
CASSIRESGYTF
TGTGCCAGCAGCATCCGAGAATCCGGCTACACCTTC
>once|TRBV5-1|TRBD1|TRBJ2-6
CASSLTGQAAGANVLTF
TGCGCCAGCAGCCTAACGGGACAGGCGGCTGGGGCCAACGTCCTGACTTTC
>-|TRBV5-1|-|TRBJ1-1
CASSARLNTEAFF
TGCGCCAGCAGCGCACGACTCAACACTGAAGCTTTCTTT
>-|TRBV5-8|TRBD2|TRBJ2-7
CASSFPFGGGTYEQYF
TGTGCCAGCAGCTTCCCTTTTGGGGGGGGTACCTACGAGCAGTACTTC
>-|TRBV28|-|TRBJ1-2
CASSGGKGRNGYTF
TGTGCCAGCAGTGGGGGAAAGGGGAGGAATGGCTACACCTTC
>-|TRBV27|-|TRBJ1-6
CASSLSIQGNYNSPLHF
TGTGCCAGCAGTTTATCTATCCAGGGGAACTATAATTCACCCCTCCACTTT
>-|TRBV9|TRBD2|TRBJ2-3
CASSVSSGTLTSTDTQYF
TGTGCCAGCAGCGTATCTAGCGGAACTCTAACTAGCACAGATACGCAGTATTTT
>-|TRBV2|-|TRBJ1-5
CASRKANQPQHF
TGTGCCAGCCGAAAAGCCAATCAGCCCCAGCATTTT
>-|TRBV24-1|-|TRBJ1-1
CATSGRENTEAFF
TGTGCCACCAGTGGTCGGGAGAACACTGAAGCTTTCTTT
>-|TRBV19|-|TRBJ1-2
CASARGYDNYGYTF
TGTGCCAGCGCCCGGGGGTACGATAACTATGGCTACACCTTC
>-|TRBV5-4|TRBD2|TRBJ2-2
CASSGTSGGPNTGELFF
TGTGCCAGCAGCGGTACTAGCGGGGGGCCGAACACCGGGGAGCTGTTTTTT
>-|TRBV27|TRBD1|TRBJ1-5
CASSLSSGTGGAGQPQHF
TGTGCCAGCAGTTTATCCTCCGGGACAGGGGGCGCGGGTCAGCCCCAGCATTTT
>-|TRBV5-1|TRBD2|TRBJ2-3
CASSGTSGSTDTQYF
TGCGCCAGCAGCGGGACTAGCGGTAGCACAGATACGCAGTATTTT
>-|TRBV28|-|TRBJ1-2
CASSSPTGLGYGYTF
TGTGCCAGCAGTTCGCCTACAGGGCTGGGCTATGGCTACACCTTC
>-|TRBV21-1|-|TRBJ1-3
CASSIPYTPGVGLDTIYF
TGTGCCAGCAGCATACCCTATACCCCAGGGGTCGGTTTGGACACCATATATTTT
>few|TRBV7-9|-|TRBJ2-5
CASSLGAQETQYF
TGTGCCAGCAGCTTGGGAGCTCAAGAGACCCAGTACTTC
>-|TRBV5-1|-|TRBJ2-2
CASSLDRASTGELFF
TGCGCCAGCAGCTTGGACAGGGCGAGCACCGGGGAGCTGTTTTTT
>-|TRBV2|-|TRBJ2-5
CASSVRGETQYF
TGTGCCAGCAGTGTTAGGGGAGAGACCCAGTACTTC
>-|TRBV18|TRBD1|TRBJ2-7
CASSDRGFFGEQYF
TGTGCCAGCTCAGACAGGGGTTTTTTTGGCGAGCAGTACTTC
>-|TRBV5-4|TRBD2|TRBJ2-1
CASSSGLAGSSYNEQFF
TGTGCCAGCAGCTCGGGACTAGCGGGAAGCTCCTACAATGAGCAGTTCTTC
>-|TRBV14|TRBD1|TRBJ1-1
CASSRRQGLMNTEAFF
TGTGCCAGCAGCCGCAGACAGGGATTAATGAACACTGAAGCTTTCTTT
>-|TRBV19|TRBD1|TRBJ1-3
CASSIGTGAGNTIYF
TGTGCCAGTAGTATAGGGACAGGGGCTGGAAACACCATATATTTT
>-|TRBV9|-|TRBJ2-2
CASSVAQANTGELFF
TGTGCCAGCAGCGTAGCACAGGCGAACACCGGGGAGCTGTTTTTT
>few|TRBV30|-|TRBJ2-3
CAWSDGGDTQYF
TGTGCCTGGAGTGACGGGGGAGATACGCAGTATTTT
>-|TRBV19|-|TRBJ1-4
CASSTRQDRNEKLFF
TGTGCCAGTAGTACCAGACAGGACCGAAATGAAAAACTGTTTTTT
>few|TRBV10-2|-|TRBJ1-4
CASSGQLNEKLFF
TGCGCCAGCAGTGGACAGCTTAATGAAAAACTGTTTTTT
>few|TRBV6-8|-|TRBJ1-1
CASSYNRDGTEAFF
TGTGCCAGCAGTTACAACAGGGATGGCACTGAAGCTTTCTTT
>-|TRBV18|TRBD1|TRBJ1-1
CASSRPSVGGMNTEAFF
TGTGCCAGCTCACGACCTTCGGTAGGGGGCATGAACACTGAAGCTTTCTTT
>-|TRBV6-5|TRBD1|TRBJ1-2
CASSTEDRGNYGYTF
TGTGCCAGCAGTACCGAGGACAGGGGCAACTATGGCTACACCTTC
>-|TRBV24-1|-|TRBJ1-2
CATSDLCPTWEWDLAKQSGGYTF
TGTGCCACCAGTGATTTGTGTCCAACCTGGGAGTGGGACCTGGCAAAGCAAAGCGGGGGCTACACCTTC
>-|TRBV10-3|TRBD1|TRBJ1-1
CAISAAGGSNTEAFF
TGTGCCATCAGTGCGGCAGGGGGAAGTAACACTGAAGCTTTCTTT
>-|TRBV5-6|-|TRBJ2-6
CASSQGGGAGANVLTF
TGTGCCAGCAGCCAGGGAGGGGGAGCTGGGGCCAACGTCCTGACTTTC
>once|TRBV5-4|TRBD1|TRBJ2-3
CASSLPGTGDRLTDTQYF
TGTGCCAGCAGCCTACCCGGGACCGGGGACAGGTTGACAGATACGCAGTATTTT
>-|TRBV3-1/TRBV3-2|TRBD1|TRBJ2-5
CASSPRDRTYQETQYF
TGTGCCAGCAGCCCCCGGGACAGAACGTACCAAGAGACCCAGTACTTC
>-|TRBV5-5|TRBD2|TRBJ2-1
CASSPQGLAGGNEQFF
TGTGCCAGCAGCCCCCAAGGGCTAGCGGGGGGCAATGAGCAGTTCTTC
>-|TRBV9|-|TRBJ1-1
CASSVGVGQGNTEAFF
TGTGCCAGCAGCGTAGGAGTAGGGCAGGGGAACACTGAAGCTTTCTTT
>-|TRBV7-9|-|TRBJ1-1
CASSPWGVGNTEAFF
TGTGCCAGCAGCCCCTGGGGGGTGGGGAACACTGAAGCTTTCTTT
>-|TRBV27|-|TRBJ1-3
CASSPYSGLTRPGNTIYF
TGTGCCAGCAGTCCCTATTCCGGGCTCACTAGACCCGGAAACACCATATATTTT
>-|TRBV7-9|-|TRBJ1-3
CASSLGSSGNTIYF
TGTGCCAGCAGCTTGGGCTCTTCTGGAAACACCATATATTTT